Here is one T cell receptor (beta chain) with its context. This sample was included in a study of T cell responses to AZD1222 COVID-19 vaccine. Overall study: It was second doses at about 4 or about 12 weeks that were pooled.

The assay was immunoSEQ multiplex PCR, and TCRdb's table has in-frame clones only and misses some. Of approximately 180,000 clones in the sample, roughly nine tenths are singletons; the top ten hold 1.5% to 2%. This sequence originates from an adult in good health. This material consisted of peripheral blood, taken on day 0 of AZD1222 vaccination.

Here the CDR3 reads CASSEEFDGYTF. The DNA of the CDR3 is TGTGCCAGCAGTGAGGAGTTTGATGGCTACACCTTC. This chain connects TRBV2 to TRBJ1-2; D call uncertain. V lost 3 bases and J 6 bases, leaving 8 bases between the germline ends. This CDR3 comprises 12 residues. Per the germline V gene, CDR1 is SNHLY and CDR2 is FYNNEI.